A single sample is the source of the 30 T cell receptor beta chains below, sequenced in a study of Graves' ophthalmopathy and Graves' hyperthyroidism. RNA transcripts were the source from which TCR beta CDR3 regions were amplified. HTBI primers were used in a first-round RT-PCR, which preceded a second-round multiplex PCR. TCRdb passed the multiplex PCR reads through MiXCR, listing each CDR3 protein once. Among 900,000 to 1,200,000 distinct CDR3 sequences listed, roughly 35% were seen once. Specimen: peripheral blood or thyroid tissue (not recorded which). Receptors originate from an adult man with Graves' hyperthyroidism.

This clonotype was observed many times. V gene TRBV5-1 combines with J gene TRBJ2-2; unclear D gene. Germline V lookup: CDR1 SGHRS, CDR2 YFSETQ. V was clipped by 1 base and J by 2 bases, with 0 bases between them. The CDR3 is 12 residues long. The DNA of the CDR3 is TGCGCCAGCAGCTTGAACACCGGGGAGCTGTTTTTT. This codes for CASSLNTGELFF.

In its sample, this clonotype was seen many times. This chain uses TRBV10-3 with TRBJ2-2, with a tentative D call TRBD1 (6 bases). Germline V gene sequence: CDR1 ENHRY, CDR2 SYGVKD. The CDR3 is 14 amino acids. Trimming removed 10 bases from V and 1 base from J, with 13 bases in between. CDR3 sequence: CATLSQGNTGELFF. The DNA of the CDR3 is TGTGCCACACTATCACAGGGGAACACCGGGGAGCTGTTTTTT.

The V gene is TRBV19, the J gene TRBJ2-7, with unresolved D. Trimming pared 7 bases from V and 2 bases from J, leaving 15 bases between. CDR3 length: 14 amino acids. Per the germline V gene, CDR1 is LNHDA and CDR2 is SQIVND (reference sequence). The CDR3 loop is CASKADPETYEQYF. CDR3 DNA: TGTGCCAGTAAGGCAGATCCAGAAACCTACGAGCAGTACTTC.

This clonotype occurred many times. The chain couples TRBV13 to TRBJ1-6, with D uncertain. The CDR3 totals 14 residues. V lost 1 base, J lost 12 bases, and 13 bases lay in between. The germline gives CDR1 PRHDT, CDR2 FYEKMQ (reference sequence). CDR3 region: CASSLEKGSVPLHF. DNA for the CDR3: TGTGCCAGCAGCTTAGAAAAGGGAAGCGTACCCCTCCACTTT.

This clonotype occurred many times. V is TRBV19 and J is TRBJ2-5; no clear D gene. From germline, CDR1 is LNHDA and CDR2 SQIVND (reference sequence). The CDR3 is made up of 13 amino acids. Trimming took off 7 bases at V and 5 bases at J, with 14 bases between the two ends. The chain's CDR3 is CASTPSDIETQYF. The CDR3 nucleotides read TGTGCCAGTACACCTTCGGATATCGAGACCCAGTACTTC.

In its sample, this clonotype was seen many times. The gene calls are TRBV20-1 and TRBJ1-2; tentative D call: TRBD1 (5 bases). This CDR3 comprises 15 residues. CDR1 is DFQATT and CDR2 is SNEGSKA in the germline V gene (reference sequence). The V end lost 0 bases, the J end lost 3 bases, and 14 bases lay between the germline ends. The CDR3 region has the DNA TGCAGTGCTAGAGAGTCGGCAGGGTTGGACTATGGCTACACCTTC. Translating gives CSARESAGLDYGYTF.

This clonotype was counted ten times or more. J is TRBJ2-7 and V is TRBV7-9; D may correspond to TRBD1 or TRBD2 (9 bases each). The CDR3 has 20 residues. Germline CDR1 reads SEHNR; CDR2 reads FQNEAQ (reference sequence). Trimming took off 4 bases at V and 3 bases at J, with 31 bases between the two ends. The CDR3 reads CASSSGTGLSSGSRLYEQYF. CDR3 sequence (DNA): TGTGCCAGCAGCTCCGGGACAGGGCTCAGTAGCGGGAGCCGCCTCTACGAGCAGTACTTC.

This clonotype was observed at least ten times. The V gene is TRBV15, the J gene TRBJ2-7; possibly TRBD1 or TRBD2 for D (5 bases each). Germline CDR1 LNHNV, CDR2 YYDKDF (reference sequence). This CDR3 region has 15 residues. Between the trimmed V and J ends, which lost 5 bases and 0 bases, there was a span of 14 bases. The CDR3 region is CATSLGGQLSYEQYF. CDR3 nucleotides: TGTGCCACCAGCCTTGGGGGTCAGCTCTCCTACGAGCAGTACTTC. The variable domain in full, completed from reference TRBV15 and TRBJ2-7, reads DAMVIQNPRYQVTQFGKPVTLSCSQTLNHNVMYWYQQKSSQAPKLLFHYYDKDFNNEADTPDNFQSRRPNTSFCFLDIRSPGLGDTAMYLCATSLGGQLSYEQYFGPGTRLTVT.

This clonotype has a handful of counts. The J gene is TRBJ1-1, the V gene TRBV2; 7 bases fit TRBD1. CDR3 size: 12 residues. Germline values: CDR1 SNHLY, CDR2 FYNNEI. The V and J ends lost 6 bases and 7 bases, in that order; junction bases with no gene match: 5. The CDR3 loop reads CASRRGQNEAFF. The DNA of the CDR3 is TGTGCCAGCAGGAGGGGACAGAATGAAGCTTTCTTT. The full variable domain, completed using reference TRBV2 and TRBJ1-1, is EPEVTQTPSHQVTQMGQEVILRCVPISNHLYFYWYRQILGQKVEFLVSFYNNEISEKSEIFDDQFSVERPDGSNFTLKIRSTKLEDSAMYFCASRRGQNEAFFGQGTRLTVV.

Concerning this clonotype: This sequence may be a read error, since a much larger clone differs from it by one base. This rearrangement joins TRBV11-2 to TRBJ2-2; D is unclear. The CDR3 is made up of 13 amino acids. The ends were cut back, 5 bases at V and 0 bases at J, with 4 bases in the middle. In germline, CDR1 is SGHAT, CDR2 FQNNGV. The CDR3 nucleotides read TGTGCCAGCAGCCACACGAACACCGGGGAGCTGTTTTTT. Protein sequence: CASSHTNTGELFF.

This clonotype has a count of ten or more. J is TRBJ1-5 and V is TRBV20-1, with D unresolved. The V gene's germline CDR1 is DFQATT and CDR2 SNEGSKA (reference sequence). Trimming removed 0 bases at V and 3 bases at J, with 9 bases between. This CDR3 spans 14 amino acids. In DNA form, the CDR3 reads TGCAGTGCTAGAGATTTGGGCCTCAATCAGCCCCAGCATTTT. It is translated as CSARDLGLNQPQHF.

Worth noting for this clonotype: At one of its ends the junction is not consistent with the germline gene, which may arise from a read error. V and J are TRBV7-9 and TRBJ2-7; possibly TRBD2 for D (6 bases). The CDR3 runs to 12 residues. CDR1 and CDR2 from the germline V gene are SEHNR and FQNEAQ (reference sequence). CDR3 sequence reads: CASGLTGDEQYF. CDR3 nucleotides: TGTGCCAGCGGCTTAACGGGGGACGAGCAGTACTTC.

The CDR3 sequence is CARDLQGNQPQHF. CDR3 nucleotides: TGTGCTAGAGATCTGCAGGGGAATCAGCCCCAGCATTTT. This chain links TRBV10-3 with TRBJ1-5, with a tentative D call TRBD1 (6 bases). The V gene's germline CDR1 is ENHRY and CDR2 SYGVKD. The CDR3 length is 13 residues.

The chain joins TRBV12-3 or TRBV12-4 to TRBJ1-4; no reliable D call. Trimming cost V 3 bases and J 0 bases, with 8 bases left between them. CDR3 length: 15 amino acids. The CDR3 spells CASSFRETTNEKLFF. DNA for the CDR3: TGTGCCAGCAGTTTTAGGGAAACAACTAATGAAAAACTGTTTTTT.

This clonotype was seen repeatedly, ten times or more. The CDR3 sequence is CASSRVSHGETQYF. DNA for the CDR3: TGTGCCAGCAGCCGGGTCTCACATGGGGAGACCCAGTACTTC. The rearrangement links TRBV14 to TRBJ2-5; D remains unclear. Germline loops: CDR1 SGHDN, CDR2 FVKESK. The CDR3 consists of 14 residues. Trimming removed 4 bases from V and 5 bases from J, with 14 bases in between.

This clonotype has ten or more counts. The rearrangement links TRBV7-2 to TRBJ2-7, with 7 bases lining up with TRBD1. Germline trimming cut 2 bases from V and 4 bases from J; bases unmatched to any gene: 8. The CDR3 is made up of 15 amino acids. The germline V gene has CDR1 SGHTA and CDR2 FQGNSA. CDR3 loop: CASSLRRGRGYEQYF. As DNA, the CDR3 is TGTGCCAGCAGCTTAAGAAGGGGGCGCGGATACGAGCAGTACTTC. Variable domain in full (rest from reference TRBV7-2 and TRBJ2-7): GAGVSQSPSNKVTEKGKDVELRCDPISGHTALYWYRQSLGQGLEFLIYFQGNSAPDKSGLPSDRFSAERTGGSVSTLTIQRTQQEDSAVYLCASSLRRGRGYEQYFGPGTRLTVT.

This clonotype was counted at least ten times. The genes are TRBV4-3 and TRBJ2-6; D is uncertain. The germline gives CDR1 LGHNA, CDR2 YSLEER. The CDR3 spans 16 residues. With 1 base removed from V and 2 bases from J, the gap between germline ends came to 9 bases. Written as DNA, the CDR3 is TGCGCCAGCAGCCAAGCTGATTCGGCTGGGGCCAACGTCCTGACTTTC. Translated, it gives CASSQADSAGANVLTF.

A word on this clonotype: A much larger clone differs from this one at a single base, so this may be a read error. The chain carries TRBV29-1 and TRBJ2-7; possible D gene TRBD2, 7 bases. V lost 6 bases and J lost 2, with 14 bases in between. Germline V lookup: CDR1 SQVTM, CDR2 ANQGSEA. The CDR3 runs 13 residues. The DNA for the CDR3 is TGCAGCGTGGGGGGGGGCTACCCCTACGAGCAGTACTTC. It is translated as CSVGGGYPYEQYF.

The rearrangement joins TRBV15 to TRBJ2-6, with TRBD2 identical over 12 bases. The trim removed 5 bases at V and 2 bases at J, leaving 4 bases unmatched. This CDR3 is built from 17 residues. Germline V gene sequence: CDR1 LNHNV, CDR2 YYDKDF (reference sequence). CDR3 nucleotides: TGTGCCACCAGCGGTGGACTAGCGGGAACTGGGGCCAACGTCCTGACTTTC. Translation gives CATSGGLAGTGANVLTF.

The genes are TRBV15 and TRBJ2-3, with a weak D call TRBD1 (7 bases). The germline CDR1 and CDR2 sequences are LNHNV and YYDKDF (reference sequence). The germline V and J ends were trimmed by 0 bases and 4 bases, with 14 bases remaining between them. The CDR3 has 16 residues. The CDR3 here is CATSRDRGASSDTQYF. The CDR3 bases are TGTGCCACCAGCAGAGACAGGGGGGCGTCGTCAGATACGCAGTATTTT.

The gene calls are TRBV3-1 and TRBJ2-2, with unresolved D. This CDR3 is 16 amino acids long. Germline V gene sequence: CDR1 LGHDT, CDR2 YNNKEL (reference sequence). Between the trimmed V and J ends, which lost 0 bases and 3 bases, there was a span of 11 bases. CDR3 nucleotide sequence: TGTGCCAGCAGCCAAGATCTACGACGAGACACCGGGGAGCTGTTTTTT. It encodes CASSQDLRRDTGELFF.

The gene calls are TRBV7-9 and TRBJ2-7; D unresolved. Germline V gene sequence: CDR1 SEHNR, CDR2 FQNEAQ (reference sequence). The CDR3 spans 14 residues. V lost 8 bases, J lost 0 bases, and 14 bases lay in between. The CDR3 loop reads CASGSVTYSYEQYF. CDR3 sequence (DNA): TGTGCCAGCGGAAGCGTTACTTACTCCTACGAGCAGTACTTC.

The rearrangement uses TRBV7-9 and TRBJ2-5, with D perhaps TRBD2 (6 bases). The CDR3 sequence is 15 residues long. V was trimmed by 3 bases and J by 4 bases, leaving 15 bases between them. Per the germline V gene, CDR1 is SEHNR and CDR2 is FQNEAQ (reference sequence). CDR3 amino acids: CASSFGRGIRETQYF. The CDR3 DNA reads TGTGCCAGCAGCTTCGGGCGCGGGATACGAGAGACCCAGTACTTC.

This chain connects TRBV29-1 to TRBJ1-2, with no clear D. V lost 8 bases to trimming and J lost 0 bases, with 16 bases between them. CDR3 size: 14 residues. The germline V gene encodes CDR1 SQVTM and CDR2 ANQGSEA. Here the CDR3 reads CSLSYGEANYGYTF. DNA for the CDR3: TGCAGCTTGTCGTATGGAGAGGCTAACTATGGCTACACCTTC.

This clonotype was counted ten times or more. V and J are TRBV20-1 and TRBJ1-5; no clear D gene. The germline CDR1 and CDR2 sequences are DFQATT and SNEGSKA (reference sequence). The CDR3 sequence is 18 residues long. V was cut by 3 bases and J by 1 base, with 22 bases left in between. CDR3 sequence reads: CSASRLAAAHLSNQPQHF. In DNA form, the CDR3 reads TGCAGTGCTAGTCGGCTCGCGGCGGCCCACCTAAGCAATCAGCCCCAGCATTTT.

Only a few counts were recorded for this clonotype. This chain connects TRBV25-1 to TRBJ1-2; D is unclear. There are 13 residues in the CDR3. The V end was cut by 2 bases, the J end by 8 bases, with 12 bases between. CDR1 is MGHDK, CDR2 SYGVNS, per germline. Here the CDR3 DNA reads TGTGCCAGCAGTGAACCCCTCCGACGAGGCTACACCTTC. It is translated as CASSEPLRRGYTF.

This clonotype was counted many times. The chain recombines TRBV10-3 with TRBJ1-1, with D hard to call. Germline CDR1 ENHRY, CDR2 SYGVKD. The CDR3 consists of 14 residues. Trimming stripped 2 bases from V and 1 base from J, with 8 bases between. CDR3 loop: CAISEAAPNTEAFF. The CDR3 DNA reads TGTGCCATCAGTGAGGCAGCGCCGAACACTGAAGCTTTCTTT.

The chain is built from TRBV29-1 and TRBJ2-3; D remains ambiguous. Germline V gene data show CDR1 as SQVTM and CDR2 as ANQGSEA. The CDR3 sequence is 17 residues long. The V end lost 1 base, the J end lost 1 base, and 18 bases lay between the germline ends. CDR3 sequence: CSVEVHSRLSGTDTQYF. The CDR3 DNA sequence: TGCAGCGTTGAAGTCCATTCCCGGCTATCGGGCACAGATACGCAGTATTTT.

This clonotype occurred many times. This chain joins TRBV10-3 and TRBJ2-7; 11 nucleotides align to TRBD1. J was trimmed by 2 bases and V by 5 bases; bases with no gene match: 5. The germline gives CDR1 ENHRY, CDR2 SYGVKD. The CDR3 totals 15 residues. The CDR3 DNA follows: TGTGCCATCAGTACGGGACAGGGGGAGGCCTACGAGCAGTACTTC. Encoded protein: CAISTGQGEAYEQYF.

To note about this clonotype: Just one base apart from a much larger clone, this may be a read error. The chain couples TRBV29-1 to TRBJ2-7; 8 bases agree with TRBD2. The CDR3 runs 15 residues. The germline V gene has CDR1 SQVTM and CDR2 ANQGSEA. CDR3 residues: CGVVWVSGKSYEQYF. CDR3 nucleotides: TGCGGCGTTGTCTGGGTTAGCGGGAAATCCTACGAGCAGTACTTC.